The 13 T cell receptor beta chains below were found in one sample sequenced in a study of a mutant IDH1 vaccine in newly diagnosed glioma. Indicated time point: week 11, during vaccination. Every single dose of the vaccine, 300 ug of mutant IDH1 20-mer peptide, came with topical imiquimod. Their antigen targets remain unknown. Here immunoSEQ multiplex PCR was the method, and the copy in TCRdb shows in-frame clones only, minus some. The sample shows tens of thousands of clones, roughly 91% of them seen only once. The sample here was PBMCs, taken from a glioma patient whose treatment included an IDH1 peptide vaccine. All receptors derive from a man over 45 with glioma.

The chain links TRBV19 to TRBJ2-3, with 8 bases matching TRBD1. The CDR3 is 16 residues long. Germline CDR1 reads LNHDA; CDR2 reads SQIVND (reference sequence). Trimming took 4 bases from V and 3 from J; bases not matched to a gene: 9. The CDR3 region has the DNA TGTGCCAGTAGTACCCTGGACAGGGCAGCAACAGATACGCAGTATTTT. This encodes CASSTLDRAATDTQYF. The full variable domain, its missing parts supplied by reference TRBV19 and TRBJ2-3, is DGGITQSPKYLFRKEGQNVTLSCEQNLNHDAMYWYRQDPGQGLRLIYYSQIVNDFQKGDIAEGYSVSREKKESFPLTVTSAQKNPTAFYLCASSTLDRAATDTQYFGPGTRLTVL.

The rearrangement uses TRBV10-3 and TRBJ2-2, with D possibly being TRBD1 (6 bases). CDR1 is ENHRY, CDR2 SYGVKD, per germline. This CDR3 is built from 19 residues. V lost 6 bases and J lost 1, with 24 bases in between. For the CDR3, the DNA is TGTGCCATCAGGACCTCCCCGGGGCAGGGGACGTGGAACACCGGGGAGCTGTTTTTT. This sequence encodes CAIRTSPGQGTWNTGELFF.

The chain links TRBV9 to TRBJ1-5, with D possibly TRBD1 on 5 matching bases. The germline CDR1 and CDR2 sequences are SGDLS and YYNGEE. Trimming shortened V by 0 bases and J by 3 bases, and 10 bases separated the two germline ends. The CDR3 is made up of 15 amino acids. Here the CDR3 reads CASSVGEGINQPQHF. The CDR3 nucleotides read TGTGCCAGCAGCGTAGGAGAGGGGATCAATCAGCCCCAGCATTTT.

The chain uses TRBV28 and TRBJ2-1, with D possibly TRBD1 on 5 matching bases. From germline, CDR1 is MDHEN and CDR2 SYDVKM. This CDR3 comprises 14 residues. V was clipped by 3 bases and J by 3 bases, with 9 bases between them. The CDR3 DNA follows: TGTGCCAGCAGTTTTCACAGGCTCTACAATGAGCAGTTCTTC. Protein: CASSFHRLYNEQFF. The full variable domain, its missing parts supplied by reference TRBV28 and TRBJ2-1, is DVKVTQSSRYLVKRTGEKVFLECVQDMDHENMFWYRQDPGLGLRLIYFSYDVKMKEKGDIPEGYSVSREKKERFSLILESASTNQTSMYLCASSFHRLYNEQFFGPGTRLTVL.

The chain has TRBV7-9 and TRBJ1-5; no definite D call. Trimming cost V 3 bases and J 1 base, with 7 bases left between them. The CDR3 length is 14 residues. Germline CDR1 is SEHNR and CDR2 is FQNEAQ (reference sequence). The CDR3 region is CASSLTTSNQPQHF. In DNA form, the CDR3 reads TGTGCCAGCAGCTTGACGACGAGCAATCAGCCCCAGCATTTT.

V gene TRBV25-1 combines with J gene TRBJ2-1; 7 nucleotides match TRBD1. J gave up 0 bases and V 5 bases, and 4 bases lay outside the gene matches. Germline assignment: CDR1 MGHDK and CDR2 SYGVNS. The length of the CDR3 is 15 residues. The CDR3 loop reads CASSRGRNSYNEQFF. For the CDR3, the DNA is TGTGCCAGCAGTAGGGGGCGGAACTCCTACAATGAGCAGTTCTTC.

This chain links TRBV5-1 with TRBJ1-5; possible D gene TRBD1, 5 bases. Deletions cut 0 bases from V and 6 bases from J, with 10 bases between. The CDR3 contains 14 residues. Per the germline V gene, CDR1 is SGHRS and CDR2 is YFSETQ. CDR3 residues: CASSLGWGTQPQHF. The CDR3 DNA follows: TGCGCCAGCAGCTTGGGGTGGGGGACTCAGCCCCAGCATTTT.

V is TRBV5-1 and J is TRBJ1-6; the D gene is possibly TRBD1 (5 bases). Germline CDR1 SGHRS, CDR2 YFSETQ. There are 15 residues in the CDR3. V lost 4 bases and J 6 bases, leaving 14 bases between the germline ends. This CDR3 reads CASSVQGNANSPLHF. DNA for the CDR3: TGCGCCAGCAGCGTGCAGGGAAACGCTAATTCACCCCTCCACTTT.

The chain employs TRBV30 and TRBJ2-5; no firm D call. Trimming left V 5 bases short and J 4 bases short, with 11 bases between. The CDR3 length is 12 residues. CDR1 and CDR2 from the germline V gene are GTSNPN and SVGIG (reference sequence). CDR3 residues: CAWRTRGETQYF. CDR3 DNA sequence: TGTGCCTGGCGGACCAGAGGAGAGACCCAGTACTTC.

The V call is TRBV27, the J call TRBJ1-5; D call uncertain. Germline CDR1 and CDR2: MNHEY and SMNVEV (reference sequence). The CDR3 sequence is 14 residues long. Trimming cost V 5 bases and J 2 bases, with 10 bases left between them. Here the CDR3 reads CASSQWRGNQPQHF. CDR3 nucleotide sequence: TGTGCCAGCAGTCAGTGGAGAGGCAATCAGCCCCAGCATTTT.

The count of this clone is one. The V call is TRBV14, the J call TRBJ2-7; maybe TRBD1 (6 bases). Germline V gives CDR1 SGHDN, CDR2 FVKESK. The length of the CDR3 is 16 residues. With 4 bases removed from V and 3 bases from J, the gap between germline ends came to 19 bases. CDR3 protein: CASSPTGTWGFYEQYF. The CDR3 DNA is TGTGCCAGCAGCCCAACCGGGACATGGGGGTTCTACGAGCAGTACTTC.

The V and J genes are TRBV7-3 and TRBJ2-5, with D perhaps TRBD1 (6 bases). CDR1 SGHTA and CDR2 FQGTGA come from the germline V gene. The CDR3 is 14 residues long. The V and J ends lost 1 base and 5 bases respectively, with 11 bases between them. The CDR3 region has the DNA TGTGCCAGCAGCTTAAATGGGGGCCCCGAGACCCAGTACTTC. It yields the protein CASSLNGGPETQYF.

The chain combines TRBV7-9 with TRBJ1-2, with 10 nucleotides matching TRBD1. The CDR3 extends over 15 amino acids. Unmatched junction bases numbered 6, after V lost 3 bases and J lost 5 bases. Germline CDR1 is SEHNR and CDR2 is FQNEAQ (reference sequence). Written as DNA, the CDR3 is TGTGCCAGCAGCTTCCGGGACAGGGGATCTTATGGCTACACCTTC. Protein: CASSFRDRGSYGYTF.